Listed below are T cell receptor beta chains from one sample, sequenced in a study of OX40 agonist ivuxolimab in advanced cancers. TCRdb's copy holds only in-frame clones and misses some; the assay was immunoSEQ multiplex PCR. The sample records 67,000 or so clones, 86% being singletons. The specimen was CD4+ or CD8+ T cells sorted from blood, collected in a trial of the OX40 agonist ivuxolimab. The receptor set was obtained from an adult with an advanced solid tumor such as melanoma, head and neck, liver or kidney cancer. Both conserved end residues are part of each CDR3. The order of the fields is J gene, V gene, CDR3 protein.

>TRBJ2-2|TRBV19
CATRVGRGNFAGELFF
>TRBJ1-6|TRBV27
CASSYHGPTGNSPLHF
>TRBJ1-1|TRBV28
CATLGRRDTEAFF
>TRBJ1-3|TRBV7-9
CASSSRPTIYF
>TRBJ1-2|TRBV9
CASSAQSRGRDNYGYTF
>TRBJ2-1|TRBV6-5
CASSYSSSYNEQFF
>TRBJ1-1|TRBV18
CASSPGGDQNTEAFF
>TRBJ1-1|TRBV7-9
CASSLGGGTGAFF
>TRBJ1-2|TRBV4-1
CASSPTGRNYGYTF
>TRBJ2-3|TRBV6-5
CASSYTQDTDTQYF
>TRBJ1-2|TRBV27
CASSFAVAEGAVRGYTF
>TRBJ2-7|TRBV2
CASSESVPKYEQYF
>TRBJ2-7|TRBV5-4
CASSLLTSGNYEQYF
>TRBJ1-1|TRBV28
CASRATWRSNTEAFF
>TRBJ2-3|TRBV5-1
CASSPVGTGGTDTQYF
>TRBJ2-6|TRBV28
CASSFTLSGANVLTF
>TRBJ1-2|TRBV5-8
CASSLKGTGRRYTF
>TRBJ2-1|TRBV7-9
CASSSGGQEDNEQFF
>TRBJ1-1|TRBV6-1
CASGPTGPSRTEAFF
>TRBJ1-1|TRBV9
CASSVAGQPGGAFF
>TRBJ2-3|TRBV5-4
CASSLPSGGTTDTQYF
>TRBJ1-6|TRBV7-3
CASSLTENSPLHF
>TRBJ1-6|TRBV5-4
CASSLAHRDTYNSPLHF
>TRBJ2-7|TRBV5-5
CASSYIDNDYEQYF
>TRBJ1-6|TRBV11-1
CASSLPGRTNPHF
>TRBJ1-1|TRBV9
CASSLAWANTEAFF
>TRBJ2-1|TRBV2
CASREGYNEQFF
>TRBJ1-6|TRBV2
CASLDDSYNSPLHF
>TRBJ2-7|TRBV29-1
CSGLTDLYEQYF
>TRBJ1-2|TRBV25-1
CASSPRWVFTNYGYTF
>TRBJ2-5|TRBV30
CAWSLTSGGARETQYF